This entry is about one TCR beta chain. Barcoded TCR alpha and TCR beta cDNA libraries with UMIs came from 5'RACE using constant-segment primers. Each CDR3 protein is one row after TCRdb ran MiXCR on the 5' RACE reads. The sample has about 360,000 distinct CDR3 sequences; around 15% are singletons. The CDR3 has 16 residues. In germline, CDR1 is LGHNA, CDR2 YSLEER. The ends were cut back, 2 bases at V and 6 bases at J, with 19 bases in the middle. The data stem from a study of T-cell memory formation after mild COVID-19. As for the study in general: Among the donors, TCR clusters were largely specific to each donor.

The specimen was PBMCs or a T cell subset sorted from them (not recorded which). The rearrangement joins TRBV4-3 to TRBJ1-2; the D is unclear. The clonotype comes from a man in his late teens or twenties who had mild COVID-19 (a few samples of this study predate the infection). Cell type and time point are not known. The CDR3 protein is CASSQSLLAPLDGYTF. The CDR3 coding sequence is TGCGCCAGCAGCCAATCCCTACTTGCACCCCTCGATGGCTACACCTTC.